This T cell receptor beta chain was observed in a study of early T cells in non-severe SARS-CoV-2 infection (dated by TCRdb to the early 2020s). Notes on the research overall: Bulk RNA from unsorted whole blood was used for TCR sequencing, so alpha and beta chains could not be paired. Results the study describes overall, beyond this receptor: VDJdb matching was skewed toward anti-spike CD8 responses and likely underestimated virus-specific expansions by missing private and CD4 specificities.

The library was produced with 5' RACE. The reads were generated on a NextSeq 500. In the TCR library protocol, unique molecular identifiers were attached to individual cDNA molecules to correct for PCR bias and sequencing error. Both TCR alpha and beta chains were sequenced, and tight co-correlation was observed between alpha and beta sequence abundances in each sample. Per the authors' processing: V gene, J gene and CDR3 annotation of TCR sequences was performed with Decombinator V4. Expanded TCRs were defined as changing significantly between any two time points under a Poisson model with p below 0.0001. TCR abundances were normalised to the total number of TCRs sequenced per sample and expressed as counts per million. MAIT TCRs were defined by TRAV1-2 paired with TRAJ12, TRAJ20 or TRAJ33, and iNKT TCRs by TRAV10 paired with TRAJ18. A search of VDJdb, accessed on 1 November 2021, was run for TCRs annotated to CMV, EBV and SARS-CoV-2, with TCRs annotated for multiple antigens excluded. The public sequencing data were trimmed at Q25 with fastp and processed into clonotypes with MiXCR by TCRdb, which kept only in-frame beta chains. Records with the same CDR3 protein are collapsed into one entry carrying the most frequent genes and DNA. These V and J calls are TCRdb output, not the study's own analysis. This sample gives about 64,000 distinct CDR3 sequences in total; about an eighth of them show up just once. The ten largest clones add up to around 3.9% of the sample.

This was a case-control study nested in a cohort of healthcare workers in London, UK, who had nasopharyngeal swab PCR tests and blood samples taken every week. Between 23 and 31 March 2020, the week of the UK lockdown, healthcare workers were enrolled and then followed up weekly for as long as 16 weeks. This clonotype was seen more than once but under ten times. Its antigen specificity is not known. There are no base qualities to consult, and no much larger clone falls within one base. Sequences SQVTM (CDR1) and ANQGSEA (CDR2) are obtained from the germline V gene. The CDR3 runs 14 residues from the cysteine to the phenylalanine. The entry retains the CDR3 DNA only, 42 bases that are in frame from base 1. The V end gives up 6 bases and the J end 0 bases, leaving 2 bases in the junction not matched to a gene.

Sequencing was done on a sample of whole blood. The TCR comes from an adult who was a healthcare worker with PCR-confirmed SARS-CoV-2 infection or an uninfected control (not recorded which). This receptor chain uses TRBV29-1 and TRBJ1-5; 10 middle bases align to TRBD1. The DNA reads as follows: TGCAGCGTATGGACAGGGGGTAGCAATCAGCCCCAGCATTTT. Its product reads: CSVWTGGSNQPQHF.